Listed below are T cell receptor beta chains from one sample, sequenced in a study of T cells in Graves' hyperthyroidism and ophthalmopathy. TCRdb re-called the multiplex PCR reads through MiXCR, storing one row per CDR3 protein. The sample gives roughly 500,000 distinct CDR3 sequences, roughly 46% of which show up once; roughly 19% is in the top ten. The sample comprised peripheral blood or thyroid tissue (not recorded which). These receptors originate from an adult woman with Graves' disease, either hyperthyroidism or ophthalmopathy (not recorded which). CDR3s include the opening cysteine and the closing phenylalanine or tryptophan. The order of the fields is D gene, J gene, V gene, clone size, CDR3 DNA, CDR3 protein. D genes are given only for firm matches. The listing skips clone size in some rows; elsewhere it reads once, few, many or a size class.

D: -
J: TRBJ1-2
V: TRBV2
size: -
DNA: TGTGCCACGGCGGCGGGGAATAGCTATGGCTACACCTTC
CDR3: CATAAGNSYGYTF

D: TRBD1
J: TRBJ1-6
V: TRBV11-2
size: -
DNA: TGTGCCAGCAGCCTCACCGGGGCAGGGGGCACTTCACCCCTCCACTTT
CDR3: CASSLTGAGGTSPLHF

D: TRBD2
J: TRBJ2-5
V: TRBV28
size: -
DNA: TGTGCCAGCAGCCCTGCGGTGGTAGCGGGTGCCCAAGAGACCCAGTACTTC
CDR3: CASSPAVVAGAQETQYF

D: -
J: TRBJ1-1
V: TRBV11-2
size: many
DNA: TGTGCCAGCAGCTTTTACGTTCCGGGGCGGGACACTGAAGCTTTCTTT
CDR3: CASSFYVPGRDTEAFF

D: TRBD1
J: TRBJ1-1
V: TRBV19
size: many
DNA: TGTGCCACCCGGGACAGGGCTTCCGTGATGAACACTGAAGCTTTCTTT
CDR3: CATRDRASVMNTEAFF

D: -
J: TRBJ2-5
V: TRBV28
size: many
DNA: TGTGCCAGCAGTTCCTCCAGGGGACAAGAGACCCAGTACTTC
CDR3: CASSSSRGQETQYF

D: -
J: TRBJ1-2
V: TRBV2
size: few
DNA: TGTGCCAGCAGTAGTCAGGGGTGGGGCTACACCTTC
CDR3: CASSSQGWGYTF

D: TRBD1
J: TRBJ2-7
V: TRBV7-9
size: few
DNA: TGTGCCAGCAGCCCCGCCGGGACAGGGGGGGAGCAGTACTTC
CDR3: CASSPAGTGGEQYF

D: TRBD1
J: TRBJ2-7
V: TRBV7-6
size: -
DNA: TGTGCCAGCAGCCGTACCTCAGGGGGGCAGTACTTC
CDR3: CASSRTSGGQYF

D: TRBD1
J: TRBJ2-7
V: TRBV29-1
size: many
DNA: TGCAGCGTGATAACAGGGGTCGGCGAGCAGTACTTC
CDR3: CSVITGVGEQYF

D: -
J: TRBJ2-7
V: TRBV29-1
size: many
DNA: TGCAGCGTTGCCCTCAGGTTGGCTAGAGGCGAGCAGTACTTC
CDR3: CSVALRLARGEQYF